The 25 T cell receptor beta chains reported below all come from one sample, sequenced in a study of T cells in localized non-small cell lung cancer. Data came from immunoSEQ multiplex PCR; TCRdb stores just in-frame clones and leaves some out. Here the sample spans some 1,800 clones, 25% to 30% being singletons. The sample in question was lung tumor tissue, obtained before any cancer treatment. All receptors come from a woman aged 40-75 years with stage I lung adenocarcinoma.

This clone was seen more than once but under ten times. The chain links TRBV6-8 to TRBJ2-5; D not certain. The CDR3 is 12 residues long. The germline V gene has CDR1 MNHGY and CDR2 SAAAGT. With 7 bases removed from V and 2 bases from J, the gap between germline ends came to 8 bases. CDR3 region: CASTWSQETQYF. In DNA, the CDR3 is TGTGCCAGCACTTGGTCACAAGAGACCCAGTACTTC.

In nucleotides, the CDR3 is TGCGCCAGCCAACAGGGTCCTTCCTACAATGAGCAGTTCTTC. Translated, it gives CASQQGPSYNEQFF. The chain has TRBV5-1 and TRBJ2-1; possible D gene TRBD1, 6 bases. The V gene lost 7 bases and the J gene lost 1 base, with 12 bases spanning the gap. The CDR3 consists of 14 residues. Germline lookup yields CDR1 SGHRS and CDR2 YFSETQ.

Notes on this clone: Other DNA sequences of this sample code for an identical CDR3. V gene TRBV30 combines with J gene TRBJ1-3; 7 bases match TRBD1. V was pared by 2 bases and J by 0 bases, with 4 bases of the junction left unmatched. Germline CDR1 reads GTSNPN; CDR2 reads SVGIG (reference sequence). The CDR3 has 15 amino acids. The CDR3 region is CAWSRDSGSGNTIYF. The CDR3 DNA sequence: TGTGCCTGGAGTCGGGACAGCGGCTCTGGAAACACCATATATTTT.

J is TRBJ1-1 and V is TRBV18; 7 bases fit TRBD1. The CDR3 consists of 15 residues. J was trimmed by 5 bases and V by 2 bases; bases with no gene match: 8. Germline loops: CDR1 KGHSH, CDR2 LQKENI. Written as DNA, the CDR3 is TGTGCCAGCTCACCAAACCGGGACAGCCCGACTGAAGCTTTCTTT. Translating gives CASSPNRDSPTEAFF.

This sequence joins TRBV28 and TRBJ2-2; the match to TRBD2 covers 9 bases. Looked up from germline, CDR1 is MDHEN and CDR2 is SYDVKM. The CDR3 is 19 residues long. V lost 2 bases, J lost 1 base, and 11 bases stayed unmatched. The CDR3 nucleotides are TGTGCCAGCAGTTTAGGTGTCCAGGCTAGCGGGGTGAACACCGGGGAGCTGTTTTTT. Translation gives CASSLGVQASGVNTGELFF.

The chain couples TRBV6-8 to TRBJ2-2; TRBD2 might be the D (8 bases). Trimming removed 4 bases from V and 2 bases from J, with 20 bases in between. CDR1 and CDR2 from the germline V gene are MNHGY and SAAAGT. The CDR3 loop spans 18 amino acids. CDR3 bases: TGTGCCAGCAGTTTCTCACCGGGAGGGACAGTCAACACCGGGGAGCTGTTTTTT. Translation: CASSFSPGGTVNTGELFF.

This clone was picked up a small number of times. The rearrangement uses TRBV29-1 and TRBJ2-7; TRBD2 matches at 14 bases. V lost 5 bases, J lost 1 base, and 7 bases stayed unmatched. This CDR3 contains 16 residues. The V gene's germline CDR1 is SQVTM and CDR2 ANQGSEA. DNA of the CDR3: TGCAGCGTTTCCGGGACTAGCGGGAGCGTATCCTACGAGCAGTACTTC. This gives the protein CSVSGTSGSVSYEQYF.

This clone is large by share. J is TRBJ2-2 and V is TRBV29-1, with D tentatively TRBD1 (5 bases). CDR1 is SQVTM and CDR2 is ANQGSEA in the germline V gene. Trimming stripped 4 bases from V and 5 bases from J, with 11 bases between. CDR3 length equals 13 residues. CDR3 sequence reads: CSVAGIHTGELFF. The CDR3 DNA sequence: TGCAGCGTTGCAGGGATTCATACCGGGGAGCTGTTTTTT.

This clone qualifies as medium-sized. V gene TRBV4-1 combines with J gene TRBJ1-1, with TRBD1 as a possible D gene (6 bases). The V gene's germline CDR1 is MGHRA and CDR2 YSYEKL. This CDR3 has 15 amino acids. Trimming took 1 base from V and 6 from J, leaving 15 bases between them. CDR3 region: CASSQGPGARAEAFF. In DNA, the CDR3 is TGCGCCAGCAGCCAAGGTCCGGGGGCGAGGGCTGAAGCTTTCTTT.

In the case of this clone: The DNA includes a base that is either unread or ambiguous, and X takes the place of its residue. This chain joins TRBV18 and TRBJ2-2; either TRBD1 or TRBD2 may fit D (5 bases each). In germline, CDR1 is KGHSH, CDR2 LQKENI. V lost 3 bases, J lost 8 bases, and 28 bases lay in between. This CDR3 spans 19 amino acids. CDR3 bases: TGTGCCAGCTCACCCCTCCCCGGCTCTGGGCAACTAGGGACYGGGGAGCTGTTTTTT. Translated, it gives CASSPLPGSGQLGXGELFF. From start to end, the CDR3 is CASSPLPGSGQLGTGELFF.

This clone was picked up a small number of times. The CDR3 nucleotides read TGTGCCAGTAGTATAGACGGCGGGGGGAGTCACGGTGAGCAGTTCTTC. Encoded protein: CASSIDGGGSHGEQFF. This sequence joins TRBV19 and TRBJ2-1; 8 bases line up with TRBD2. CDR3 length: 16 amino acids. Unmatched junction bases numbered 10, after V lost 0 bases and J lost 9 bases. The germline CDR1 and CDR2 sequences are LNHDA and SQIVND (reference sequence).

J is TRBJ1-5 and V is TRBV19; D is unclear. Trimming cost V 6 bases and J 7 bases, with 19 bases left between them. This CDR3 contains 15 residues. CDR1 LNHDA and CDR2 SQIVND come from the germline V gene (reference sequence). The CDR3 sequence: CASRYYHLPSQPQHF. The DNA for the CDR3 is TGTGCCAGTAGGTATTACCATTTACCCTCGCAGCCCCAGCATTTT. Supplemented by reference TRBV19 and TRBJ1-5, the full variable domain reads DGGITQSPKYLFRKEGQNVTLSCEQNLNHDAMYWYRQDPGQGLRLIYYSQIVNDFQKGDIAEGYSVSREKKESFPLTVTSAQKNPTAFYLCASRYYHLPSQPQHFGDGTRLSIL.

Within the sample, this clone is large. The chain is built from TRBV29-1 and TRBJ1-1; no reliable D call. V lost 4 bases and J lost 1, with 7 bases in between. Per germline, CDR1 SQVTM and CDR2 ANQGSEA. This CDR3 is built from 12 residues. This chain's CDR3 is CSVADGNTEAFF. The CDR3 region has the DNA TGCAGCGTTGCCGACGGGAACACTGAAGCTTTCTTT.

This clone was seen a few times. The rearrangement links TRBV5-3 to TRBJ1-2; unclear D gene. TRBV5-3 is given ORF status, its function remaining uncertain. Trimming removed 1 base from V and 8 bases from J, with 18 bases in between. CDR3 length: 15 amino acids. CDR3 coding DNA: TGTGCCAGAAGCTTGTGGATGGGGTTCCGAGGGGGCTACACCTTC. This gives the protein CARSLWMGFRGGYTF.

The chain recombines TRBV11-3 with TRBJ2-1; 7 nucleotides line up with TRBD2. This CDR3 is 15 amino acids long. V was clipped by 2 bases and J by 3 bases; unmatched bases: 4. Per germline, CDR1 SGHNT and CDR2 YENEEA. For the CDR3, the DNA is TGTGCCAGCAGCTTATTAGCGGGCAACTACAATGAGCAGTTCTTC. Its translation: CASSLLAGNYNEQFF. Variable domain in full (rest from reference TRBV11-3 and TRBJ2-1): EAGVVQSPRYKIIEKKQPVAFWCNPISGHNTLYWYLQNLGQGPELLIRYENEEAVDDSQLPKDRFSAERLKGVDSTLKIQPAELGDSAVYLCASSLLAGNYNEQFFGPGTRLTVL.

The J gene is TRBJ1-5, the V gene TRBV19; the match to TRBD1 covers 7 bases. The CDR3 contains 15 residues. CDR1 and CDR2 (germline): LNHDA, SQIVND (reference sequence). The junction had 11 bases not matched to a gene; V was cut back by 3 bases and J by 9 bases. DNA for the CDR3: TGTGCCAGTAGTATGGCCGGGCAGGGGGGCTGGCCCCAGCATTTT. The encoded protein is CASSMAGQGGWPQHF.

This rearrangement joins TRBV6-8 to TRBJ2-3; 10 nucleotides match TRBD1. CDR1 is MNHGY, CDR2 SAAAGT, per germline. The CDR3 covers 14 residues. J was trimmed by 5 bases and V by 6 bases; bases with no gene match: 5. CDR3 sequence: CASRQDRGLDTQYF. CDR3 sequence (DNA): TGTGCCAGCAGGCAGGACAGGGGGTTAGATACGCAGTATTTT.

This sequence joins TRBV6-8 and TRBJ2-3, with 9 positions matching TRBD1. Losses at the gene ends were 10 bases for V and 4 bases for J; bases not matched to a gene: 12. The CDR3 has 15 residues. Germline V lookup: CDR1 MNHGY, CDR2 SAAAGT. The CDR3 sequence is CAISPGQGSSDTQYF. CDR3 sequence (DNA): TGTGCCATCAGCCCGGGACAGGGAAGTTCAGATACGCAGTATTTT.

A few counts support this clone. The gene calls are TRBV30 and TRBJ2-2; D is ambiguous. Trimming pared 3 bases from V and 4 bases from J, leaving 6 bases between. Germline loops: CDR1 GTSNPN, CDR2 SVGIG (reference sequence). This CDR3 comprises 12 residues. CDR3 amino acids: CAWSFGTGELFF. CDR3 nucleotide sequence: TGTGCCTGGAGCTTTGGCACCGGGGAGCTGTTTTTT.

The sample holds a few counts of this clone. The chain combines TRBV14 with TRBJ2-2; no clear D. This CDR3 has 14 residues. CDR1 and CDR2 from the germline V gene are SGHDN and FVKESK. Trimming took off 0 bases at V and 4 bases at J, with 6 bases between the two ends. The CDR3 DNA reads as TGTGCCAGCAGCCAAGATATCGGCACCGGGGAGCTGTTTTTT. Residues: CASSQDIGTGELFF.

This sequence joins TRBV29-1 and TRBJ1-2; 7 bases are shared with TRBD1. J was trimmed by 6 bases and V by 3 bases; bases with no gene match: 7. There are 13 residues in the CDR3. Germline V lookup: CDR1 SQVTM, CDR2 ANQGSEA. The CDR3 DNA is TGCAGCGTTGATACAGGGGCCCCTGATGGCTACACCTTC. This gives the protein CSVDTGAPDGYTF.

The CDR3: CASSTGGQQYF. Here the CDR3 DNA reads TGTGCCAGTAGTACCGGGGGACAGCAGTACTTC. The chain is built from TRBV19 and TRBJ2-7; tentatively, D is TRBD2 (6 bases). Trimming left V 4 bases short and J 8 bases short, with 9 bases between. The CDR3 spans 11 residues. The germline V gene has CDR1 LNHDA and CDR2 SQIVND (reference sequence).

This clone has only a few counts. The chain combines TRBV9 with TRBJ1-1; 10 bases agree with TRBD1. This CDR3 contains 18 residues. The trim removed 0 bases at V and 1 base at J, leaving 9 bases unmatched. In germline, CDR1 is SGDLS, CDR2 YYNGEE. The CDR3 DNA reads as TGTGCCAGCAGCGTAGATGCGGGACAGGGGTCGGGGAACACTGAAGCTTTCTTT. Translation gives CASSVDAGQGSGNTEAFF.

This rearrangement joins TRBV30 to TRBJ1-5; D gene unclear. Germline CDR1 GTSNPN, CDR2 SVGIG (reference sequence). The V end was cut by 5 bases, the J end by 2 bases, with 10 bases between. This CDR3 spans 13 amino acids. CDR3 DNA sequence: TGTGCCTGGGGTTATGGGGGCAATCAGCCCCAGCATTTT. Protein sequence: CAWGYGGNQPQHF. Combining the CDR3 with reference TRBV30 and TRBJ1-5 gives the whole variable domain SQTIHQWPATLVQPVGSPLSLECTVEGTSNPNLYWYRQAAGRGLQLLFYSVGIGQISSEVPQNLSASRPQDRQFILSSKKLLLSDSGFYLCAWGYGGNQPQHFGDGTRLSIL.

V usage is TRBV30 and J usage is TRBJ1-2; weak D call: TRBD1 (5 bases). The CDR3 has 14 residues. V lost 3 bases to trimming and J lost 4 bases, with 15 bases between them. The germline V gene encodes CDR1 GTSNPN and CDR2 SVGIG (reference sequence). The CDR3 DNA reads as TGTGCCTGGAGCCAGCCCGGGGCCACCTATGGCTACACCTTC. Its protein is CAWSQPGATYGYTF.